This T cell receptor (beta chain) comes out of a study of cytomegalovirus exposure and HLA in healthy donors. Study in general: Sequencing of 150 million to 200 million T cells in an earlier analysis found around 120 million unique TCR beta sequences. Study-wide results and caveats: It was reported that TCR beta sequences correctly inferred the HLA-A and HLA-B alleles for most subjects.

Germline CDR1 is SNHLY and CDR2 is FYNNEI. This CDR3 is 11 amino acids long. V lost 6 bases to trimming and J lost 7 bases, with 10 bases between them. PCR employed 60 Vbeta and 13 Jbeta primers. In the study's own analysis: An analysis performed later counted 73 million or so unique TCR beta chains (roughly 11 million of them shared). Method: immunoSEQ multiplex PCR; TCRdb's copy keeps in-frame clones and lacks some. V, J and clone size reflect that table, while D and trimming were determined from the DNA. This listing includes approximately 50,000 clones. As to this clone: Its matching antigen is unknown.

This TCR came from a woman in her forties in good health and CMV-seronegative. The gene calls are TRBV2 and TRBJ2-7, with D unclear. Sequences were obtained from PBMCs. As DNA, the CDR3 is TGTGCCAGCAGCGCCAGAATTGAGCAGTACTTC. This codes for CASSARIEQYF.